These T cell receptor beta chains were read from a single sample in a study of T cell repertoires in cytomegalovirus infection. No antigen has been assigned to these receptors. TCRdb fed the reads into MiXCR, producing one record per CDR3 protein. The repertoire includes hundreds of thousands of distinct CDR3 sequences, roughly a third of them detected once, and 10% to 15% sits in the top ten. The material was cultured CD8+ T cells from PBMCs, obtained from culture after CMV antigen stimulation. The source is a human donor in good health (CMV status not recorded). Some clones in this sample may be carry-over from other donors' samples. Both conserved end residues are part of each CDR3. D genes are given only for firm matches. Some rows mark clone size as missing; the rest say once, few, many or name a class of expanded clone.

v_call	d_call	j_call	clone_size	cdr3_aa	cdr3_nt
TRBV7-2	TRBD1	TRBJ1-5	many	CASSLVRQGVHQPQHF	TGTGCCAGCAGCTTAGTTCGGCAGGGGGTTCATCAGCCCCAGCATTTT
TRBV6-2/TRBV6-3	TRBD2	TRBJ2-1	few	CASKTSGPLNEQFF	TGTGCCAGCAAGACTAGCGGGCCTCTCAATGAGCAGTTCTTC
TRBV27	.	TRBJ2-1	.	CASSAGRYNEQFF	TGTGCCAGCAGTGCAGGACGGTACAATGAGCAGTTCTTC
TRBV10-3	.	TRBJ2-3	.	CAILAASGGSTDTQYF	TGTGCCATCCTGGCGGCTAGTGGAGGTAGCACAGATACGCAGTATTTT
TRBV20-1	TRBD2	TRBJ2-5	.	CSARELGLAWETQYF	TGCAGTGCTAGAGAATTGGGACTAGCGTGGGAGACCCAGTACTTC
TRBV4-1	.	TRBJ2-1	few	CASSQEGEVGYNEQFF	TGCGCCAGCAGCCAAGAAGGGGAAGTGGGGTACAATGAGCAGTTCTTC
TRBV15	.	TRBJ1-4	.	CATSRERSRKNEKLFF	TGTGCCACCAGCAGAGAGAGAAGCAGGAAAAATGAAAAACTGTTTTTT
TRBV12-5	.	TRBJ1-5	many	CASGESNQPQHF	TGTGCTAGTGGGGAGTCTAATCAGCCCCAGCATTTT
TRBV6-2/TRBV6-3	.	TRBJ2-3	many	CASSYSMTTDTQYF	TGTGCCAGCAGTTACTCGATGACGACAGATACGCAGTATTTT
TRBV7-2	.	TRBJ2-7	many	CASSPPGMFLEQYF	TGTGCCAGCAGCCCTCCGGGAATGTTCCTCGAGCAGTACTTC
TRBV7-8	.	TRBJ2-2	many	CASSSAQMNTGELFF	TGTGCCAGCAGTTCGGCACAGATGAACACCGGGGAGCTGTTTTTT
TRBV11-2	.	TRBJ2-7	.	CASSFESSDEQYF	TGTGCCAGCAGCTTCGAATCTTCGGACGAGCAGTACTTC
TRBV7-7	.	TRBJ2-1	many	CASSLARSASYNEQFF	TGTGCTAGCAGCTTAGCGAGGAGCGCCTCCTACAATGAGCAGTTCTTC
TRBV12-5	.	TRBJ2-7	few	CASGYPPGRNEQYF	TGTGCTAGTGGTTACCCCCCCGGACGTAACGAGCAGTACTTC
TRBV6-6	.	TRBJ1-5	.	CASRDDGGNQPQHF	TGTGCCAGCAGAGACGACGGAGGCAATCAGCCCCAGCATTTT
TRBV19	.	TRBJ2-7	.	CASIGTDYEQYF	TGTGCCAGTATAGGGACGGATTACGAGCAGTACTTC
TRBV19	TRBD1	TRBJ2-3	.	CASSFTGGIADTQYF	TGTGCCAGTAGTTTCACAGGGGGGATCGCAGATACGCAGTATTTT
TRBV24-1	.	TRBJ2-2	.	CATSDYEGFETGELFF	TGTGCCACCAGTGATTACGAAGGGTTTGAAACCGGGGAGCTGTTTTTT
TRBV7-4	.	TRBJ2-1	.	CASSLVLRENSYNEQFF	TGTGCCAGCAGCTTAGTGCTACGGGAGAACTCCTACAATGAGCAGTTCTTC
TRBV19	.	TRBJ1-1	many	CASSSAWGTNTEAFF	TGTGCCAGTAGTTCCGCTTGGGGGACGAACACTGAAGCTTTCTTT
TRBV2	TRBD1	TRBJ1-4	.	CASSVDRGGTTNEKLFF	TGTGCCAGCAGCGTCGACAGGGGAGGGACAACTAATGAAAAACTGTTTTTT
TRBV28	TRBD1	TRBJ1-6	.	CASSDRVSPLHF	TGTGCCAGCAGCGACAGGGTTTCACCCCTCCACTTT
TRBV12-3/TRBV12-4	.	TRBJ2-1	few	CASSPGTLNEQFF	TGTGCCAGCAGTCCTGGGACGCTGAATGAGCAGTTCTTC
TRBV19	.	TRBJ2-2	.	CASSGAIGAGELFF	TGTGCCAGTAGCGGGGCGATAGGGGCCGGGGAGCTGTTTTTT
TRBV5-4	TRBD1	TRBJ2-7	few	CASSSGQGVREQYF	TGTGCCAGCAGCTCCGGACAGGGAGTGAGAGAGCAGTACTTC
TRBV29-1	TRBD2	TRBJ2-5	.	CSVGGVQETQYF	TGCAGCGTCGGGGGGGTTCAAGAGACCCAGTACTTC
TRBV12-3/TRBV12-4	.	TRBJ1-2	.	CASSPGDPTIYGYTF	TGTGCCAGCAGTCCAGGGGACCCAACGATCTATGGCTACACCTTC
TRBV4-3	.	TRBJ2-3	.	CASSHSRNRGTDTQYF	TGCGCCAGCAGCCACTCCCGGAACAGGGGCACAGATACGCAGTATTTT
TRBV11-2	.	TRBJ1-1	.	CASSLDSDGSPGTEAFF	TGTGCCAGCAGCTTAGATTCGGACGGCAGTCCGGGCACTGAAGCTTTCTTT